Listed below are T cell receptor beta chains from one sample, sequenced in a study of molecular identifiers for immune sequencing clone quantification. TCRdb passed the PCR reads through MiXCR, listing each CDR3 protein once. In the table there are around 300,000 distinct CDR3 sequences, about a quarter of which are singletons. The sample taken for sequencing was naive CD8+ T cells from blood, with Jurkat cell RNA spiked in. Source of these receptors: a human donor in good health. Some libraries in this study had Jurkat cell RNA spiked in. CDR3s include the opening cysteine and the closing phenylalanine or tryptophan. The D gene is left open where the match is weak. Part of the rows lack a size; the others show once, few, many or a class for expanded clones.

>NA|TRBV29-1|TRBJ2-3|many
TGCAGCGTTGTATCTTCATCAGATACGCAGTATTTT
CSVVSSSDTQYF
>NA|TRBV4-1|TRBJ2-7|few
TGCGCCAGCAGCCAAGCCCAGGGCAACGAGCAGTACTTC
CASSQAQGNEQYF
>NA|TRBV9|TRBJ1-1|once
TGTGCCAGCAGCGAATTTCAGATCATGAACACAGAAGCTCTCTTT
CASSEFQIMNTEALF
>TRBD1|TRBV20-1|TRBJ1-5|many
TGCAGTGCTAGGGGACCCGACAGGGACAATCAGCCCCAGCATTTT
CSARGPDRDNQPQHF
>TRBD2|TRBV20-1|TRBJ2-7|NA
TGCAGTGCTACCCTCGAGGACGGGGGGGCCTACGAGCAGTACTTC
CSATLEDGGAYEQYF
>NA|TRBV9|TRBJ2-7|few
TGTGCCAGCAGCTTCGCAGGGGGAGGTAGCTCCTACGAGCAGTACTTC
CASSFAGGGSSYEQYF
>TRBD2|TRBV27|TRBJ2-7|few
TGTGCCAGCGTTAGCGGGAGCCACGAGCAGTACTTC
CASVSGSHEQYF
>NA|TRBV9|TRBJ2-1|many
TGTGCCAGCAGCGTAGGCTACGGCCGGGGCTACAATGAGCAGTTCTTC
CASSVGYGRGYNEQFF
>NA|TRBV6-1|TRBJ1-1|NA
TGTGCCAGCAGTGAGGCGGGCCGGGGCACTGGGGGTTTCTTT
CASSEAGRGTGGFF
>NA|TRBV11-2|TRBJ2-5|few
TGTGCCAGCAGCTCGACGCAGGGACGAGAGACCCAGTACTTC
CASSSTQGRETQYF
>TRBD1|TRBV10-1|TRBJ2-7|NA
TGCGCCGGCAGTGACCCCGGACAGGGGGTTCCCTACGAGCAGTACTTC
CAGSDPGQGVPYEQYF
>TRBD2|TRBV20-1|TRBJ2-7|few
TGCAGTGCTAGACAGTTAGCGGGGCCCCCCTACGAGCAGTACTTC
CSARQLAGPPYEQYF
>NA|TRBV11-2|TRBJ2-7|many
TGTGCCAGCAGCCGACAGGTCTGGGAGCAGTACTTC
CASSRQVWEQYF
>NA|TRBV15|TRBJ2-3|many
TGTGCCACCAGCATCAGATCCACAGATACGCAGTATTTT
CATSIRSTDTQYF
>TRBD1|TRBV7-2|TRBJ2-1|many
TGTGCCAGCAGCTTACCGGACAGGACAAATTACAATGAGCAGTTCTTC
CASSLPDRTNYNEQFF
>NA|TRBV7-6|TRBJ2-5|few
TGTGCCAGCAGCCAATCCAATTCAGGGCGTCAAGAGACCCAGTACTTC
CASSQSNSGRQETQYF
>TRBD1|TRBV7-9|TRBJ2-3|few
TGTGCCAGCAGCTCACGGACAGGACCTAGCACAGATACGCAGTATTTT
CASSSRTGPSTDTQYF
>NA|TRBV3-1|TRBJ2-1|few
TGTGCCAGCAGCCAAGATCACGACGGCTACAATGAGCAGTTCTTC
CASSQDHDGYNEQFF
>TRBD2|TRBV2|TRBJ2-3|few
TGTGCCAGCAGTCACACTAGCGGGGGGACGTTGCTATACACAGATACGCAGTATTTT
CASSHTSGGTLLYTDTQYF
>TRBD2|TRBV29-1|TRBJ2-3|many
TGCAGCGTTGTCCTAGCGGGAGGAACAGATACGCAGTATTTT
CSVVLAGGTDTQYF
>NA|TRBV20-1|TRBJ2-3|few
TGCAGTGCTTTCGGGGGGCTTTGGACAGATACGCAGTATTTT
CSAFGGLWTDTQYF
>TRBD2|TRBV28|TRBJ2-3|NA
TGTGCCAGCAGTAGAACGGGGGAGGGGCTCACAGGTACGCAGTATTTT
CASSRTGEGLTGTQYF
>NA|TRBV4-3|TRBJ2-3|once
TGCGCCAGCAGCCAAGTTCGGCTACGGGACTCTCGCACAGATACGCAGTATTTT
CASSQVRLRDSRTDTQYF
>TRBD2|TRBV7-2|TRBJ2-3|NA
TGTGCCAGCAGCGATGGGACTAGCGGGATTTTGGAATCAGATACGCAGTATTTT
CASSDGTSGILESDTQYF
>NA|TRBV27|TRBJ1-1|few
TGTGCCAGCAGTTTATCCCAGGGGTGGACTGAAGCTTTCTTT
CASSLSQGWTEAFF
>TRBD1|TRBV5-6|TRBJ1-5|many
TGTGCCAGCAGCCAAAGCCCGGGACAGGGGGCTTGGCAGCCCCAGCATTTT
CASSQSPGQGAWQPQHF
>NA|TRBV29-1|TRBJ2-1|many
TGCAGCGTTGTAGGGGACCTGGAAGCCTACAATGAGCAGTTCTTC
CSVVGDLEAYNEQFF
>TRBD1|TRBV29-1|TRBJ1-1|many
TGCAGCGTTGGACAGGGGATCACTGAAGCTTTCTTT
CSVGQGITEAFF
>NA|TRBV20-1|TRBJ1-1|few
TGCAGTGCTAGAAGAACGCAGGGAGCAATCTTTGAAGCTTTCTTT
CSARRTQGAIFEAFF
>NA|TRBV9|TRBJ2-2|many
TGTGCCAGCAGCTACACCGGGGAGCTGTTTTTT
CASSYTGELFF
>TRBD1|TRBV30|TRBJ1-1|few
TGTGCCTGGATTTTACAGGGGGAGGATGAAGCTTTCTTT
CAWILQGEDEAFF
>TRBD2|TRBV10-3|TRBJ2-7|many
TGTGCCATCAGCGGACTAGACGGGGAGCAGTACTTC
CAISGLDGEQYF
>TRBD1|TRBV20-1|TRBJ2-7|few
TGCAGTGCTACGAATTTCCGGGACAGGGCAACCTACGAGCAGTACTTC
CSATNFRDRATYEQYF
>TRBD2|TRBV19|TRBJ2-4|NA
TGTGCCAGTAGCCCCCTCCTGGGACTAGCGGAAAACATTCAGTACTTC
CASSPLLGLAENIQYF
>NA|TRBV7-9|TRBJ2-1|many
TGTGCCAGCAGCCCTCCCCTGACGGAGCAGTTCTTC
CASSPPLTEQFF
>NA|TRBV7-2|TRBJ1-1|many
TGTGCCAGCAGCTCCGGGGGGATGGCATCGCTGAACACTGAAGCTTTCTTT
CASSSGGMASLNTEAFF
>NA|TRBV6-5|TRBJ1-1|many
TGTGCCAGCAGCCGAGGACAGCTAAAGCAAGCTTTCTTT
CASSRGQLKQAFF
>TRBD2|TRBV11-2|TRBJ2-7|NA
TGTGCCAGCAGCCCGGGACTAGCGGGAGACTCCTACGAGCAGTACTTC
CASSPGLAGDSYEQYF
>NA|TRBV4-3|TRBJ1-1|NA
TGCGCCAGCAGCCAAGGAAAAGTTGGCTTCCTGAACACTGAAGCTTTCTTT
CASSQGKVGFLNTEAFF
>TRBD2|TRBV24-1|TRBJ2-1|few
TGTGCCACCAGTGATCGGACTAGCGGGAGCAATGAGCAGTTCTTC
CATSDRTSGSNEQFF
>TRBD2|TRBV28|TRBJ2-7|NA
TGTGCCAGCCAAAGGGAACCGGGACTAGGAACCTACGAGCAGTACTTC
CASQREPGLGTYEQYF
>NA|TRBV19|TRBJ1-4|few
TGTGCCAGTAGTAACGACGTAGGCCTTAATGAAAAACTGTTTTTT
CASSNDVGLNEKLFF
>NA|TRBV20-1|TRBJ2-1|NA
TGCAGTGCCCCAAACGGCCGGCGACTAGTCTACAATGAGCAGTTCTTC
CSAPNGRRLVYNEQFF
>NA|TRBV7-2|TRBJ2-3|NA
TGTGCCGGCAGCTTGGGACTCGATCCCAGGCCCCCTAGCACAGATACGCAGTATTTT
CAGSLGLDPRPPSTDTQYF
>NA|TRBV15|TRBJ2-3|few
TGTGCCACCAGCAGGGCTGGGGGCCATAGCACAGATACGCAGTATTTT
CATSRAGGHSTDTQYF
>TRBD1|TRBV6-2/TRBV6-3|TRBJ1-5|many
TGTGCCAGCAGTTACCGGACAGGGATTCAGCCCCAGCATTTT
CASSYRTGIQPQHF
>NA|TRBV9|TRBJ2-5|NA
TGTGCCAGCAGCGTAATGGTGGAGGAGACCCAGTACTTC
CASSVMVEETQYF
>NA|TRBV10-1|TRBJ2-3|few
TGCGCCAGCAGTGAGGGGGTCACAGATACGCAGTATTTT
CASSEGVTDTQYF
>NA|TRBV7-9|TRBJ1-1|few
TGTGCCAGCAGCTCCCTGGACACTGAAGCTTTCTTT
CASSSLDTEAFF
>NA|TRBV4-1|TRBJ1-5|NA
TGCGCCAGCGGCCAAGATCGGGGGGGTTTTAACCATCAGCCCCAGCATTTT
CASGQDRGGFNHQPQHF
>NA|TRBV12-3/TRBV12-4|TRBJ2-3|few
TGTGCCAGCAGTTTCCGGGCGGGCCCGGGCACAGATACGCAGTATTTT
CASSFRAGPGTDTQYF